Below, 18 T cell receptor beta chains from the same sample are listed, as sequenced in a study of T cell changes during pregnancy in multiple sclerosis. The repertoire was sequenced with immunoSEQ multiplex PCR; TCRdb's copy has only in-frame clones and lacks some. The table includes approximately 79,000 clones, over 85% detected once. The sequences come from CD4+ T cells from peripheral blood mononuclear cells, collected before pregnancy. All receptors come from a female donor with multiple sclerosis, enrolled in a pregnancy study.

The chain employs TRBV29-1 and TRBJ2-1, with 7 nucleotides matching TRBD2. V lost 5 bases, J lost 9 bases, and 10 bases stayed unmatched. The CDR3 is made up of 13 amino acids. Germline loops: CDR1 SQVTM, CDR2 ANQGSEA. The CDR3 reads CSVRTSVESEQFF. DNA of the CDR3: TGCAGCGTTCGCACTAGCGTAGAGTCTGAGCAGTTCTTC.

This chain connects TRBV11-3 to TRBJ1-2, with 7 bases aligning to TRBD1. This CDR3 is built from 16 residues. The V and J ends lost 11 bases and 4 bases, in that order; junction bases with no gene match: 19. Germline values: CDR1 SGHNT, CDR2 YENEEA. CDR3 loop: CASKDKDREMGYGYTF. The DNA of the CDR3 is TGTGCCTCGAAGGATAAAGACAGGGAGATGGGCTATGGCTACACCTTC.

The chain combines TRBV19 with TRBJ1-5, with D perhaps TRBD1 (6 bases). The V gene lost 4 bases and the J gene lost 3 bases, with 10 bases spanning the gap. This CDR3 is 14 amino acids long. The germline gives CDR1 LNHDA, CDR2 SQIVND (reference sequence). CDR3 region: CASSNTGNNQPQHF. The CDR3 DNA follows: TGTGCCAGTAGTAATACAGGGAACAATCAGCCCCAGCATTTT. Based on the CDR3 plus reference TRBV19 and TRBJ1-5, the full variable domain is DGGITQSPKYLFRKEGQNVTLSCEQNLNHDAMYWYRQDPGQGLRLIYYSQIVNDFQKGDIAEGYSVSREKKESFPLTVTSAQKNPTAFYLCASSNTGNNQPQHFGDGTRLSIL.

The chain links TRBV19 to TRBJ1-5, with D maybe TRBD1 (5 bases). The CDR3 consists of 15 residues. The V gene lost 3 bases and the J gene lost 5 bases, with 14 bases spanning the gap. Germline lookup yields CDR1 LNHDA and CDR2 SQIVND (reference sequence). The CDR3 reads CASSMSWGMDQPQHF. In DNA, the CDR3 is TGTGCCAGTAGTATGTCGTGGGGCATGGATCAGCCCCAGCATTTT.

CDR3 bases: TGTGCCAGCAGACGGGCAGGGTCCGAGACCCAGTACTTC. Residues: CASRRAGSETQYF. The chain couples TRBV27 to TRBJ2-5, with D tentatively TRBD1 (5 bases). The CDR3 is 13 amino acids. The V end was cut by 6 bases, the J end by 5 bases, with 13 bases between. Germline V gives CDR1 MNHEY, CDR2 SMNVEV (reference sequence).

The chain employs TRBV19 and TRBJ2-2; D remains unclear. The V and J ends lost 0 bases and 8 bases respectively, with 10 bases between them. Germline CDR1 and CDR2: LNHDA and SQIVND (reference sequence). CDR3 length: 14 amino acids. Written as DNA, the CDR3 is TGTGCCAGTAGTATAGATTTTCCCGGGGGGGAGCTGTTTTTT. It translates to CASSIDFPGGELFF. Complete variable domain (other parts from reference TRBV19 and TRBJ2-2): DGGITQSPKYLFRKEGQNVTLSCEQNLNHDAMYWYRQDPGQGLRLIYYSQIVNDFQKGDIAEGYSVSREKKESFPLTVTSAQKNPTAFYLCASSIDFPGGELFFGEGSRLTVL.

The CDR3 loop is CASSSSRETQYF. In nucleotides, the CDR3 is TGCGCCAGCAGCTCTAGCAGGGAGACCCAGTACTTC. The V gene is TRBV4-1, the J gene TRBJ2-5; maybe TRBD2 (5 bases). Germline CDR1 MGHRA, CDR2 YSYEKL. The CDR3 is 12 amino acids. V gave up 5 bases and J gave up 5 bases, with 9 bases separating them.

Here the CDR3 DNA reads TGCAGCGTTGCCAGCGGGGTTGGGAACAATGAGCAGTTCTTC. Translating it yields CSVASGVGNNEQFF. This rearrangement joins TRBV29-1 to TRBJ2-1, with TRBD2 matching over 7 bases. With V trimmed by 4 bases and J by 5 bases, 8 bases remained unmatched. The CDR3 has 14 residues. Germline V gene data show CDR1 as SQVTM and CDR2 as ANQGSEA.

This chain connects TRBV5-1 to TRBJ2-4, with D unresolved. Trimming left V 4 bases short and J 0 bases short, with 8 bases between. CDR3 length: 14 amino acids. Per germline, CDR1 SGHRS and CDR2 YFSETQ. The CDR3 DNA follows: TGCGCCAGCAGCCTAGGTCTAGCCAAAAACATTCAGTACTTC. Amino acids: CASSLGLAKNIQYF.

The chain combines TRBV6-6 with TRBJ1-1; D not resolved. The V gene lost 3 bases and the J gene lost 0 bases, with 8 bases spanning the gap. The CDR3 runs 14 residues. CDR1 and CDR2 from the germline V gene are MNHNY and SVGAGI (reference sequence). The CDR3 bases are TGTGCCAGCAGTTATCTGGCATTGAACACTGAAGCTTTCTTT. Amino acid sequence: CASSYLALNTEAFF.

The J gene is TRBJ2-7, the V gene TRBV5-1; no firm D call. Germline V CDR1 and CDR2: SGHRS, YFSETQ. CDR3 length: 15 amino acids. Trimming left V 2 bases short and J 0 bases short, with 12 bases between. CDR3 bases: TGCGCCAGCAGCTTTAACCGTAGGAGCTCCTACGAGCAGTACTTC. Protein sequence: CASSFNRRSSYEQYF. The entire variable domain, with the rest obtained from reference TRBV5-1 and TRBJ2-7, is as follows: KAGVTQTPRYLIKTRGQQVTLSCSPISGHRSVSWYQQTPGQGLQFLFEYFSETQRNKGNFPGRFSGRQFSNSRSEMNVSTLELGDSALYLCASSFNRRSSYEQYFGPGTRLTVT.

V is TRBV4-1 and J is TRBJ2-7; perhaps TRBD1 as D (6 bases). V gave up 6 bases and J gave up 3 bases, with 15 bases separating them. The CDR3 contains 14 residues. Germline CDR1 and CDR2: MGHRA and YSYEKL. The CDR3 nucleotides are TGCGCCAGCAGTTACCCCGGACAGTACTACGAGCAGTACTTC. Amino acids: CASSYPGQYYEQYF.

This clone was observed once. The chain carries TRBV7-2 and TRBJ1-5; D not resolved. The V end lost 1 base, the J end lost 3 bases, and 10 bases lay between the germline ends. The germline V gene encodes CDR1 SGHTA and CDR2 FQGNSA. CDR3 length: 15 amino acids. The CDR3: CASSLDRNPNQPQHF. The CDR3 DNA reads as TGTGCCAGCAGCTTAGACAGAAATCCCAATCAGCCCCAGCATTTT. The full variable domain, in which reference TRBV7-2 and TRBJ1-5 provide the parts outside the CDR3, is GAGVSQSPSNKVTEKGKDVELRCDPISGHTALYWYRQSLGQGLEFLIYFQGNSAPDKSGLPSDRFSAERTGGSVSTLTIQRTQQEDSAVYLCASSLDRNPNQPQHFGDGTRLSIL.

This chain links TRBV11-1 with TRBJ1-1, with D possibly being TRBD1 (5 bases). The germline CDR1 and CDR2 sequences are SGHAT and FQDESV (reference sequence). The CDR3 loop spans 16 amino acids. V lost 2 bases, J lost 1 base, and 14 bases lay in between. CDR3 nucleotides: TGTGCCAGCAGCTTATACTTGGGGCAGGGGAACACTGAAGCTTTCTTT. Its translation is CASSLYLGQGNTEAFF.

The chain is built from TRBV5-1 and TRBJ1-1, with TRBD1 matching 7 bases. The CDR3 is 13 amino acids. Per germline, CDR1 SGHRS and CDR2 YFSETQ. The J segment lost 6 bases and the V segment lost 0 bases, leaving 2 bases of the junction unmatched. The CDR3 coding sequence is TGCGCCAGCAGCTTGGACAGGGGATCTGAAGCTTTCTTT. Amino acid sequence: CASSLDRGSEAFF.

The V call is TRBV7-9, the J call TRBJ2-5; the D is unclear. The germline CDR1 and CDR2 sequences are SEHNR and FQNEAQ (reference sequence). The CDR3 spans 15 residues. V was clipped by 4 bases and J by 1 base, with 13 bases between them. The CDR3 region is CASSSPKPFQETQYF. The CDR3 DNA is TGTGCCAGCAGCTCCCCTAAACCCTTCCAAGAGACCCAGTACTTC.

V usage is TRBV19 and J usage is TRBJ1-2, with D possibly being TRBD1 (6 bases). V lost 3 bases to trimming and J lost 7 bases, with 12 bases between them. CDR3 length: 13 residues. CDR1 is LNHDA and CDR2 is SQIVND in the germline V gene (reference sequence). The CDR3 DNA sequence: TGTGCCAGTAGTATGCGAGGGGGAAGTGGCTACACCTTC. Residues: CASSMRGGSGYTF.

A single count supports this clone. The chain recombines TRBV6-1 with TRBJ2-5; a weak D match, TRBD2 (6 bases). Germline-derived CDR1 and CDR2 are MNHNS and SASEGT. The V end lost 4 bases, the J end lost 5 bases, and 14 bases lay between the germline ends. The CDR3 has 14 amino acids. CDR3 region: CASSVAGIGETQYF. The CDR3 nucleotides read TGTGCCAGCAGTGTGGCGGGAATTGGGGAGACCCAGTACTTC.